Below, 26 T cell receptor beta chains from the same sample are listed, as sequenced in a study of shared clonotypes between healthy human individuals. Terminally differentiated effector memory CD45RA+ cells were excluded by CCR7 positive selection of CD45RO-negative cells. TCRdb keeps only in-frame clones here, not all; method: immunoSEQ multiplex PCR. In the table there are about 680,000 clones, 92% of which are singletons. Source material: naive CD8+ T cells sorted from blood. Every receptor here comes from a man aged 25 to 40 in good health.

The gene calls are TRBV12-5 and TRBJ1-2; no clear D. The CDR3 has 13 residues. Trimming removed 1 base from V and 7 bases from J, with 10 bases in between. Germline CDR1 and CDR2: LGHNT and FRNRAP. Here the CDR3 DNA reads TGTGCTAGTGGTTTGGGGACTATCTCTGGCTACACCTTC. It codes for CASGLGTISGYTF. Filled out from reference TRBV12-5 and TRBJ1-2, the complete variable domain reads DARVTQTPRHKVTEMGQEVTMRCQPILGHNTVFWYRQTMMQGLELLAYFRNRAPLDDSGMPKDRFSAEMPDATLATLKIQPSEPRDSAVYFCASGLGTISGYTFGSGTRLTVV.

This chain links TRBV7-9 with TRBJ2-3; the D is unclear. Germline assignment: CDR1 SEHNR and CDR2 FQNEAQ (reference sequence). Between the trimmed V and J ends, which lost 1 base and 4 bases, there was a span of 12 bases. The CDR3 has 15 residues. CDR3 sequence: CASSLVVSGSDTQYF. The CDR3 DNA sequence: TGTGCCAGCAGCTTAGTTGTGTCCGGGTCAGATACGCAGTATTTT.

The chain has TRBV7-9 and TRBJ2-1; D gene ambiguous. CDR1 SEHNR and CDR2 FQNEAQ come from the germline V gene (reference sequence). Trimming stripped 5 bases from V and 2 bases from J, with 16 bases between. This CDR3 region has 16 residues. The CDR3 sequence is CASSRGERRTYNEQFF. DNA of the CDR3: TGTGCCAGCAGCCGCGGCGAGCGAAGGACCTACAATGAGCAGTTCTTC. The full variable domain, its missing parts supplied by reference TRBV7-9 and TRBJ2-1, is DTGVSQNPRHKITKRGQNVTFRCDPISEHNRLYWYRQTLGQGPEFLTYFQNEAQLEKSRLLSDRFSAERPKGSFSTLEIQRTEQGDSAMYLCASSRGERRTYNEQFFGPGTRLTVL.

The chain couples TRBV29-1 to TRBJ2-7, with 7 bases lining up with TRBD1. V gave up 7 bases and J gave up 2 bases; unmatched junction bases: 11. Germline V gene lookup returns CDR1 SQVTM and CDR2 ANQGSEA. The CDR3 runs 14 residues. CDR3 coding DNA: TGCAGCGCCATTCCCCGGGACAGACCCTACGAGCAGTACTTC. Amino acid sequence: CSAIPRDRPYEQYF.

The gene calls are TRBV7-2 and TRBJ2-7, with 9 bases matching TRBD2. Germline CDR1 and CDR2: SGHTA and FQGNSA. The V segment lost 2 bases and the J segment 1 base; nucleotides outside the gene matches: 3. The CDR3 contains 15 residues. The CDR3 protein is CASSLWREGSYEQYF. Written as DNA, the CDR3 is TGTGCCAGCAGCTTATGGCGGGAGGGATCCTACGAGCAGTACTTC. Combining the CDR3 with reference TRBV7-2 and TRBJ2-7 gives the whole variable domain GAGVSQSPSNKVTEKGKDVELRCDPISGHTALYWYRQSLGQGLEFLIYFQGNSAPDKSGLPSDRFSAERTGGSVSTLTIQRTQQEDSAVYLCASSLWREGSYEQYFGPGTRLTVT.

J is TRBJ2-3 and V is TRBV19; unclear D gene. Trimming cost V 7 bases and J 8 bases, with 13 bases left between them. Germline values: CDR1 LNHDA, CDR2 SQIVND (reference sequence). CDR3 size: 12 residues. CDR3 DNA sequence: TGTGCCAGTAATACAAGCCCTGGTACGCAGTATTTT. It codes for CASNTSPGTQYF.

The rearrangement joins TRBV10-3 to TRBJ2-7, with D perhaps TRBD1 or TRBD2 (6 bases each). This CDR3 spans 14 amino acids. V dropped 2 bases and J dropped 4 bases, with 12 bases sitting between them. Germline-derived CDR1 and CDR2 are ENHRY and SYGVKD. The CDR3 DNA reads TGTGCCATCAGTGAGCCTGGGGGGCGGTACGAGCAGTACTTC. Encoded protein: CAISEPGGRYEQYF.

This chain links TRBV6-5 with TRBJ2-1; TRBD2 aligns across 14 bases. Germline loops: CDR1 MNHEY, CDR2 SVGAGI. After removal of 6 bases from V and 8 bases from J, the junction contained 3 bases not matched to a gene. The CDR3 runs to 14 residues. CDR3 in amino acids: CASRGLAGVHEQFF. The DNA of the CDR3 is TGTGCCAGCAGGGGACTAGCGGGAGTTCATGAGCAGTTCTTC.

Remarks on this clone: This could be a read error, since a much larger clone is one nucleotide away. The genes are TRBV27 and TRBJ2-7, with 11 bases matching TRBD1. The CDR3 extends over 14 amino acids. CDR1 is MNHEY and CDR2 is SMNVEV in the germline V gene (reference sequence). V lost 3 bases to trimming and J lost 3 bases; unmatched junction nucleotides: 1. The CDR3 sequence: CASSFGTGGYEQYF. The CDR3, as DNA: TGTGCCAGCAGTTTCGGGACAGGGGGCTACGAGCAGTACTTC.

The chain uses TRBV5-1 and TRBJ2-5; D may match TRBD1 or TRBD2 (6 bases each). Looked up from germline, CDR1 is SGHRS and CDR2 is YFSETQ. This CDR3 contains 13 residues. The V end was cut by 4 bases, the J end by 5 bases, with 12 bases between. The DNA of the CDR3 is TGCGCCAGCAGCCAGGAGGGGGAGGAGACCCAGTACTTC. Protein: CASSQEGEETQYF.

The chain couples TRBV2 to TRBJ2-5, with 10 nucleotides matching TRBD2. The DNA matches TRBJ2-7 better at its end, which makes the J call doubtful. The CDR3 is 16 amino acids. Germline V lookup: CDR1 SNHLY, CDR2 FYNNEI. The CDR3 is CASSDGTSASSYEQYF. The CDR3 region has the DNA TGTGCCAGCAGCGATGGGACTAGCGCGTCCTCCTACGAGCAGTACTTC.

Details on this clone: No conserved phenylalanine or tryptophan ends this CDR3, so it is likely a read error. The DNA is omitted, as the CDR3 cannot be located on it reliably, and the CDR3 follows TCRdb's listing. J is TRBJ1-2 and V is TRBV6-8. The CDR3 comprises 15 residues, both ends counted. CDR1 is MNHGY and CDR2 is SAAAGT in the germline V gene. CDR3 region: CASSSGKRSRKTYGY.

CDR3: CASSERDNEQFF. The DNA for the CDR3 is TGTGCCAGCAGTGAAAGGGACAATGAGCAGTTCTTC. This chain uses TRBV25-1 with TRBJ2-1; no clear D gene. Germline V gene lookup returns CDR1 MGHDK and CDR2 SYGVNS. This CDR3 has 12 amino acids. Trimming took off 2 bases at V and 5 bases at J, with 4 bases between the two ends.

The V and J genes are TRBV27 and TRBJ1-1; tentative D call: TRBD1 (6 bases). CDR1 is MNHEY and CDR2 is SMNVEV in the germline V gene (reference sequence). V was shortened by 5 bases and J by 5 bases, with 15 bases between the two germline ends. The CDR3 contains 14 residues. CDR3 sequence: CASSRGGLGTEAFF. CDR3 coding DNA: TGTGCCAGCAGTAGGGGGGGTCTAGGTACTGAAGCTTTCTTT.

This sequence joins TRBV5-5 and TRBJ2-1; 10 bases fit TRBD2. CDR1 is SGHKS and CDR2 is YYEKEE in the germline V gene (reference sequence). J was trimmed by 0 bases and V by 3 bases; bases with no gene match: 12. The CDR3 length is 19 residues. CDR3 DNA sequence: TGTGCCAGCAGCTGGGGTGGACTAGCGGAAACTAGCTCCTACAATGAGCAGTTCTTC. Amino acid sequence: CASSWGGLAETSSYNEQFF.

The chain links TRBV27 to TRBJ2-2; the D gene is possibly TRBD2 (6 bases). The V gene lost 4 bases and the J gene lost 1 base, with 19 bases spanning the gap. Per germline, CDR1 MNHEY and CDR2 SMNVEV (reference sequence). CDR3 length: 18 amino acids. The CDR3 DNA follows: TGTGCCAGCAGTTCCTTTGGGGTCTTGGGAGGGAACACCGGGGAGCTGTTTTTT. Its protein is CASSSFGVLGGNTGELFF.

This clone appeared a few times. The rearrangement uses TRBV5-1 and TRBJ2-2; the D is unclear. V lost 3 bases, J lost 2 bases, and 5 bases lay in between. Germline CDR1 reads SGHRS; CDR2 reads YFSETQ. This CDR3 region has 13 residues. The CDR3 spells CASSSSNTGELFF. CDR3 bases: TGCGCCAGCAGCTCTTCTAACACCGGGGAGCTGTTTTTT.

This sequence joins TRBV11-2 and TRBJ2-2, with 11 bases lining up with TRBD2. Unmatched junction bases numbered 11, after V lost 6 bases and J lost 5 bases. The CDR3 spans 17 residues. Germline V gene sequence: CDR1 SGHAT, CDR2 FQNNGV. The DNA of the CDR3 is TGTGCCAGCAGGAAACCGGGACTAGCGGCCAAAACCGGGGAGCTGTTTTTT. This gives the protein CASRKPGLAAKTGELFF.

The chain joins TRBV4-1 to TRBJ2-1; D is possibly TRBD1 or TRBD2 (6 bases each). This CDR3 is 15 amino acids long. V lost 0 bases and J lost 6, with 12 bases in between. Germline loops: CDR1 MGHRA, CDR2 YSYEKL. In DNA form, the CDR3 reads TGCGCCAGCAGCCAAGATGGGGGGCCTGGCAATGAGCAGTTCTTC. The encoded protein is CASSQDGGPGNEQFF.

V gene TRBV5-1 combines with J gene TRBJ1-3; D perhaps matches TRBD1 (6 bases). Germline V gene sequence: CDR1 SGHRS, CDR2 YFSETQ. Between the trimmed V and J ends, which lost 1 base and 3 bases, there was a span of 14 bases. There are 16 residues in the CDR3. The CDR3 protein is CASSLRATGNGNTIYF. In DNA form, the CDR3 reads TGCGCCAGCAGCTTGCGGGCCACAGGGAATGGAAACACCATATATTTT.

The V and J genes are TRBV4-1 and TRBJ2-1; 10 positions agree with TRBD2. Germline CDR1 is MGHRA and CDR2 is YSYEKL. This CDR3 contains 16 residues. The junction had 6 bases not matched to a gene; V was cut back by 0 bases and J by 7 bases. The CDR3 nucleotides read TGCGCCAGCAGCCAAGATAATGGACTAGCGGTAAATGAGCAGTTCTTC. Protein product: CASSQDNGLAVNEQFF.

The chain is built from TRBV6-5 and TRBJ2-1, with TRBD2 matching 9 bases. CDR1 MNHEY and CDR2 SVGAGI come from the germline V gene. V gave up 0 bases and J gave up 10 bases; unmatched junction bases: 10. This CDR3 is 16 amino acids long. CDR3 loop: CASSYSMAGGPEEQFF. In DNA, the CDR3 is TGTGCCAGCAGTTACTCGATGGCGGGAGGGCCGGAGGAGCAGTTCTTC.

This clone occurred once. V is TRBV27 and J is TRBJ2-7; D ambiguous. Germline V lookup: CDR1 MNHEY, CDR2 SMNVEV (reference sequence). The length of the CDR3 is 9 residues. Trimming shortened V by 8 bases and J by 8 bases, and 7 bases separated the two germline ends. The CDR3 nucleotides read TGTGCCAGCGGCCCACAGCAGTACTTC. Protein product: CASGPQQYF.

The chain joins TRBV28 to TRBJ1-1, with TRBD1 identical over 7 bases. Unmatched junction bases numbered 17, after V lost 8 bases and J lost 2 bases. Germline V lookup: CDR1 MDHEN, CDR2 SYDVKM. The CDR3 covers 17 residues. DNA of the CDR3: TGTGCCAGCGCTACAAGGGGGCTAGGGAACCTAAACACTGAAGCTTTCTTT. This gives the protein CASATRGLGNLNTEAFF.

The rearrangement joins TRBV10-2 to TRBJ2-7, with D perhaps matching TRBD1 (5 bases). Per germline, CDR1 WSHSY and CDR2 SAAADI. The CDR3 sequence is 13 residues long. V gave up 2 bases and J gave up 3 bases, with 8 bases separating them. The CDR3 sequence is CASSERGYYEQYF. DNA of the CDR3: TGCGCCAGCAGTGAGAGGGGCTACTACGAGCAGTACTTC.

V usage is TRBV7-9 and J usage is TRBJ2-3; the match to TRBD1 covers 9 bases. Losses at the gene ends were 4 bases for V and 4 bases for J; bases not matched to a gene: 6. Germline V gene sequence: CDR1 SEHNR, CDR2 FQNEAQ (reference sequence). CDR3 length: 15 amino acids. CDR3 sequence reads: CASSSWTGAADTQYF. The CDR3 DNA sequence: TGTGCCAGCAGCTCCTGGACAGGGGCGGCAGATACGCAGTATTTT.